Each of the 27 T cell receptor beta chains below was sequenced from the same sample in a study of beta chain features in type 1 diabetes. Reverse transcription of all isolated RNA meant that expressed TCRB transcripts were sequenced. Sequencing was performed with immunoSEQ multiplex PCR; in TCRdb, only in-frame clones are kept and a portion is missing. The sample includes hundreds of thousands of clones, roughly an eighth of them seen just once. Sequencing was carried out using naive CD4+ T cells from blood. These receptors were collected from a woman between 18 and 29 years old in good health.

This clone was counted between two and nine times. The J gene is TRBJ1-1, the V gene TRBV9; 8 bases align to TRBD1. Germline V gene lookup returns CDR1 SGDLS and CDR2 YYNGEE. The length of the CDR3 is 16 residues. The V segment lost 2 bases and the J segment 2 bases; nucleotides outside the gene matches: 8. For the CDR3, the DNA is TGTGCCAGCAGCGTCGGTCGGGGGACAGGTAACACTGAAGCTTTCTTT. It specifies CASSVGRGTGNTEAFF.

The rearrangement links TRBV7-2 to TRBJ2-3, with D perhaps TRBD1 (6 bases). CDR1 SGHTA and CDR2 FQGNSA come from the germline V gene. The V end lost 2 bases, the J end lost 1 base, and 13 bases lay between the germline ends. The CDR3 length is 16 residues. The CDR3 loop is CASSLTGLVGTDTQYF. The CDR3 nucleotides are TGTGCCAGCAGCTTAACAGGGTTAGTGGGCACAGATACGCAGTATTTT.

The V call is TRBV18, the J call TRBJ2-7; 8 bases align to TRBD1. The CDR3 spans 15 residues. Germline V gives CDR1 KGHSH, CDR2 LQKENI. V was pared by 0 bases and J by 6 bases, with 7 bases of the junction left unmatched. DNA of the CDR3: TGTGCCAGCTCACCACCCGGGACAGGAATAGTCGAGCAGTACTTC. This encodes CASSPPGTGIVEQYF.

The table lists this clone with a few counts. The gene calls are TRBV6-5 and TRBJ1-6, with 10 nucleotides matching TRBD1. The junction had 3 bases not matched to a gene; V was cut back by 6 bases and J by 7 bases. CDR1 is MNHEY and CDR2 is SVGAGI in the germline V gene. The CDR3 sequence is 14 residues long. The CDR3 bases are TGTGCCAGCAGAGACAGGGGGCTCAATTCACCCCTCCACTTT. Translated, it gives CASRDRGLNSPLHF.

The chain has TRBV7-2 and TRBJ2-7, with 7 bases lining up with TRBD1. Germline lookup yields CDR1 SGHTA and CDR2 FQGNSA. The CDR3 extends over 14 amino acids. V shed 8 bases and J 0 bases; nucleotides not matched to a gene: 7. The CDR3 nucleotides are TGTGCCAGCTCCGGGACAGCGAGCTCCTACGAGCAGTACTTC. The encoded protein is CASSGTASSYEQYF.

The genes are TRBV2 and TRBJ2-1; D is perhaps TRBD1 (6 bases). The germline gives CDR1 SNHLY, CDR2 FYNNEI. V was cut by 4 bases and J by 2 bases, with 9 bases left in between. The CDR3 spans 14 residues. CDR3 protein: CASSGQVPYNEQFF. CDR3 DNA sequence: TGTGCCAGCAGTGGACAGGTTCCCTACAATGAGCAGTTCTTC.

The chain links TRBV9 to TRBJ2-6, with TRBD1 identical over 8 bases. CDR1 is SGDLS, CDR2 YYNGEE, per germline. Trimming removed 4 bases from V and 2 bases from J; junction bases left unmatched: 2. The CDR3 runs to 15 residues. CDR3 in amino acids: CASSLQGAGANVLTF. The CDR3 DNA is TGTGCCAGCAGCCTACAGGGGGCTGGGGCCAACGTCCTGACTTTC.

This clone has only a few counts. DNA for the CDR3: TGTGCCAGCGCCCTGGGGGACGGAAAAGATACGCAGTATTTT. Translating it yields CASALGDGKDTQYF. The rearrangement uses TRBV9 and TRBJ2-3, with D perhaps being TRBD1 or TRBD2 (5 bases each). The CDR3 has 14 amino acids. Per the germline V gene, CDR1 is SGDLS and CDR2 is YYNGEE. V lost 7 bases to trimming and J lost 5 bases, with 17 bases between them.

Points on this clone: Within the sample, other DNA sequences also encode this same CDR3. This chain uses TRBV5-1 with TRBJ1-1; no clear D. CDR1 is SGHRS, CDR2 YFSETQ, per germline. V was pared by 0 bases and J by 1 base, with 7 bases between. CDR3 length equals 14 residues. The CDR3 DNA is TGCGCCAGCAGCTTGGACAGAGGGAACACTGAAGCTTTCTTT. The encoded protein is CASSLDRGNTEAFF.

The gene calls are TRBV14 and TRBJ2-3; D is possibly TRBD2 (5 bases). V lost 4 bases to trimming and J lost 3 bases, with 11 bases between them. This CDR3 spans 14 amino acids. The V gene's germline CDR1 is SGHDN and CDR2 FVKESK. The CDR3 region is CASSRMDLTDTQYF. In DNA, the CDR3 is TGTGCCAGCAGCCGAATGGACTTAACAGATACGCAGTATTTT.

This clone was counted between two and nine times. The V gene is TRBV9, the J gene TRBJ2-5, with D possibly TRBD2 on 6 matching bases. V was clipped by 0 bases and J by 5 bases, with 14 bases between them. CDR1 is SGDLS and CDR2 is YYNGEE in the germline V gene. This CDR3 spans 15 amino acids. CDR3 in amino acids: CASSVVGGSPETQYF. The CDR3 DNA sequence: TGTGCCAGCAGCGTAGTGGGGGGATCCCCGGAGACCCAGTACTTC.

This clone was counted between two and nine times. The CDR3 reads CASSLANGVNSPLHF. The DNA of the CDR3 is TGTGCCAGCAGCTTAGCGAACGGGGTGAATTCACCCCTCCACTTT. The chain combines TRBV7-6 with TRBJ1-6; D ambiguous. V lost 0 bases to trimming and J lost 7 bases, with 10 bases between them. The CDR3 is made up of 15 amino acids. CDR1 and CDR2 from the germline V gene are SGHVS and FNYEAQ.

This clone has only a few counts. The chain recombines TRBV18 with TRBJ1-2; D perhaps matches TRBD1 (6 bases). Germline V gene sequence: CDR1 KGHSH, CDR2 LQKENI. The germline V and J ends were trimmed by 2 bases and 3 bases, with 13 bases remaining between them. There are 15 residues in the CDR3. The CDR3 is CASSPSQGRHYGYTF. The CDR3 nucleotides read TGTGCCAGCTCACCAAGCCAGGGGCGGCACTATGGCTACACCTTC.

The chain joins TRBV7-2 to TRBJ1-2; D is unclear. CDR1 is SGHTA, CDR2 FQGNSA, per germline. CDR3 size: 13 residues. Trimming removed 2 bases from V and 10 bases from J, with 14 bases in between. As DNA, the CDR3 is TGTGCCAGCAGCTTAAGGGCAATGGGTACCTACACCTTC. Its protein product is CASSLRAMGTYTF.

CDR3 sequence: CASSQLGRHTDTQYF. CDR3 bases: TGTGCCAGCAGCCAGTTGGGGAGGCACACAGATACGCAGTATTTT. The V and J genes are TRBV14 and TRBJ2-3; D perhaps matches TRBD2 (6 bases). Per germline, CDR1 SGHDN and CDR2 FVKESK. This CDR3 region has 15 residues. V was clipped by 3 bases and J by 2 bases, with 12 bases between them.

The chain employs TRBV7-8 and TRBJ1-5; no clear D. CDR3 length equals 17 residues. Trimming took off 0 bases at V and 1 base at J, with 13 bases between the two ends. CDR1 and CDR2 (germline): SGHVS, FQNEAQ. Written as DNA, the CDR3 is TGTGCCAGCAGCTTAGCCAAGATTCCTCCCAGCAATCAGCCCCAGCATTTT. Its protein product is CASSLAKIPPSNQPQHF.

This clone has more than one count but fewer than ten. The chain couples TRBV7-6 to TRBJ2-1; TRBD1 might be the D (5 bases). The CDR3 has 12 residues. From germline, CDR1 is SGHVS and CDR2 FNYEAQ. V was trimmed by 1 base and J by 12 bases, leaving 10 bases between them. The CDR3 nucleotides read TGTGCCAGCAGCTTAGACGCAGGGATGCAGTTCTTC. Encoded protein: CASSLDAGMQFF.

Only a few counts were recorded for this clone. J is TRBJ1-1 and V is TRBV18; weak D call: TRBD1 (5 bases). The CDR3 is 15 amino acids. V was shortened by 2 bases and J by 5 bases, with 15 bases between the two germline ends. CDR1 is KGHSH and CDR2 is LQKENI in the germline V gene. The CDR3 reads CASSPSRERFTEAFF. In DNA form, the CDR3 reads TGTGCCAGCTCACCAAGCAGGGAGAGGTTTACTGAAGCTTTCTTT. The complete variable domain, with remaining parts taken from reference TRBV18 and TRBJ1-1, reads NAGVMQNPRHLVRRRGQEARLRCSPMKGHSHVYWYRQLPEEGLKFMVYLQKENIIDESGMPKERFSAEFPKEGPSILRIQQVVRGDSAAYFCASSPSRERFTEAFFGQGTRLTVV.

In this sample, this clone turned up many times. The CDR3 here is CASSQGTSGELFF. The DNA for the CDR3 is TGTGCCAGCAGCCAGGGAACCTCCGGGGAGCTGTTTTTT. This chain uses TRBV14 with TRBJ2-2; no clear D. V shed 3 bases and J shed 6 bases, with 8 bases lying between them. CDR1 is SGHDN, CDR2 FVKESK, per germline. The CDR3 consists of 13 residues.

The CDR3 sequence is CASSLGPAGTEAFF. CDR3 nucleotides: TGTGCCAGCAGCTTAGGCCCGGCGGGCACTGAAGCTTTCTTT. The chain combines TRBV7-2 with TRBJ1-1; no firm D call. Trimming pared 1 base from V and 4 bases from J, leaving 10 bases between. The CDR3 runs 14 residues. Germline V CDR1 and CDR2: SGHTA, FQGNSA.

In this sample, this clone turned up a few times. V gene TRBV29-1 combines with J gene TRBJ1-1, with TRBD1 as a possible D gene (5 bases). This CDR3 spans 14 amino acids. V was pared by 5 bases and J by 8 bases, with 21 bases between. The V gene's germline CDR1 is SQVTM and CDR2 ANQGSEA. The CDR3 loop is CSVSLGRRSLEAFF. Here the CDR3 DNA reads TGCAGCGTTAGTTTGGGACGTAGAAGCTTAGAAGCTTTCTTT. Drawing the rest from reference TRBV29-1 and TRBJ1-1, the complete variable domain is SAVISQKPSRDICQRGTSLTIQCQVDSQVTMMFWYRQQPGQSLTLIATANQGSEATYESGFVIDKFPISRPNLTFSTLTVSNMSPEDSSIYLCSVSLGRRSLEAFFGQGTRLTVV.

In this sample, this clone turned up a few times. The rearrangement links TRBV18 to TRBJ2-1, with 7 bases identical to TRBD2. This CDR3 is built from 16 residues. Germline trimming cut 6 bases from V and 1 base from J; bases unmatched to any gene: 9. CDR1 KGHSH and CDR2 LQKENI come from the germline V gene. The CDR3 sequence: CASSLIAGESYNEQFF. The CDR3 DNA reads TGTGCCAGCTCCCTAATAGCGGGTGAGTCCTACAATGAGCAGTTCTTC.

The V and J genes are TRBV7-2 and TRBJ1-5; 9 nucleotides align to TRBD1. CDR3 length: 15 amino acids. The V gene's germline CDR1 is SGHTA and CDR2 FQGNSA. The V and J ends lost 6 bases and 6 bases, in that order; junction bases with no gene match: 9. The CDR3 DNA reads TGTGCCAGCAGGTCCGGGACAGGGAAAAGTCAGCCCCAGCATTTT. Translating it yields CASRSGTGKSQPQHF. Variable domain in full (rest from reference TRBV7-2 and TRBJ1-5): GAGVSQSPSNKVTEKGKDVELRCDPISGHTALYWYRQSLGQGLEFLIYFQGNSAPDKSGLPSDRFSAERTGGSVSTLTIQRTQQEDSAVYLCASRSGTGKSQPQHFGDGTRLSIL.

The CDR3 coding sequence is TGTGCCAGCAGTGCCTGGACTAGCGGGGGGCGAGAGACCCAGTACTTC. This translates into CASSAWTSGGRETQYF. The chain links TRBV27 to TRBJ2-5; the match to TRBD2 covers 14 bases. Germline-derived CDR1 and CDR2 are MNHEY and SMNVEV (reference sequence). V was pared by 5 bases and J by 4 bases, with 6 bases of the junction left unmatched. The CDR3 totals 16 residues.

A remark on this clone: Other nucleotide sequences in the sample specify the same CDR3. The V call is TRBV9, the J call TRBJ2-3; no reliable D call. V was trimmed by 0 bases and J by 2 bases, leaving 4 bases between them. This CDR3 has 13 amino acids. Germline CDR1 SGDLS, CDR2 YYNGEE. CDR3 protein: CASSVVSTDTQYF. CDR3 bases: TGTGCCAGCAGCGTAGTATCCACAGATACGCAGTATTTT. Using reference TRBV9 and TRBJ2-3 for the parts outside the CDR3, the full variable domain is DSGVTQTPKHLITATGQRVTLRCSPRSGDLSVYWYQQSLDQGLQFLIQYYNGEERAKGNILERFSAQQFPDLHSELNLSSLELGDSALYFCASSVVSTDTQYFGPGTRLTVL.

This clone turned up a few times. This chain links TRBV23-1 with TRBJ2-7; 10 bases fit TRBD1. TRBV23-1 is sorted into the ORF group, with uncertain function. This CDR3 region has 14 residues. With 3 bases clipped from V and 1 base from J, the junction kept 0 bases outside the gene matches. CDR3 DNA: TGCGCCAGCAGTCAGGACAGGGGGTCCTACGAGCAGTACGTC. Translating it yields CASSQDRGSYEQYV.

This clone was seen more than once but under ten times. This chain connects TRBV4-3 to TRBJ2-6; no definite D call. V lost 8 bases to trimming and J lost 0 bases, with 11 bases between them. The CDR3 totals 15 residues. Germline V CDR1 and CDR2: LGHNA, YSLEER. The CDR3 spells CASHPEPSGANVLTF. CDR3 coding DNA: TGCGCCAGCCACCCGGAACCCTCTGGGGCCAACGTCCTGACTTTC.